This is a list of T cell receptor beta chains from one sample in a study of STAT3 mutations in large granular lymphocyte leukemia. Profiled with immunoSEQ multiplex PCR; TCRdb holds only in-frame clones, not every one. The table records 30,000 to 40,000 clones, around 86% of them present only once. Source material: peripheral blood mononuclear cells. These receptors were obtained from a man aged 60 to 75 with T-cell large granular lymphocyte leukemia. Some clones in this sample may be carry-over from other donors' samples. CDR3s include the opening cysteine and the closing phenylalanine or tryptophan. D genes are given only for firm matches. Clone size is given for some rows only: seen once, a few or many times, or a class if the clone is expanded.

clone_size: NA; cdr3_length: 19; v_call: TRBV4-2; d_call: TRBD2; j_call: TRBJ2-3; cdr3_nt: TGTGCCAGCAGCCAAGAATCGGGGGGATCAGCAAGATTCCCAGATACGCAGTATTTT; cdr3_aa: CASSQESGGSARFPDTQYF
clone_size: NA; cdr3_length: 13; v_call: TRBV29-1; d_call: NA; j_call: TRBJ2-7; cdr3_nt: TGCAGCGTTGAAGGTGGACTCGGGTACGAGCAGTACTTC; cdr3_aa: CSVEGGLGYEQYF
clone_size: NA; cdr3_length: 18; v_call: TRBV4-1; d_call: NA; j_call: TRBJ2-3; cdr3_nt: TGCGCCAGCAGCCAAAAGACAGAGGGGGGTTCTAGCACAGATACGCAGTATTTT; cdr3_aa: CASSQKTEGGSSTDTQYF
clone_size: NA; cdr3_length: 12; v_call: TRBV6-1; d_call: NA; j_call: TRBJ1-6; cdr3_nt: TGTGCCAGCAGTGCCCCGGACCGGGGGCGCCACTTT; cdr3_aa: CASSAPDRGRHF
clone_size: once; cdr3_length: 14; v_call: TRBV18; d_call: TRBD1; j_call: TRBJ2-1; cdr3_nt: TGTGCCAGCTCCCGACAGGGGGGATACAATGAGCAGTTCTTC; cdr3_aa: CASSRQGGYNEQFF
clone_size: few; cdr3_length: 17; v_call: TRBV28; d_call: TRBD1; j_call: TRBJ1-6; cdr3_nt: TGTGCCAGCAGTCCTCTGGACAGGGCGGACTATAATTCACCCCTCCACTTT; cdr3_aa: CASSPLDRADYNSPLHF
clone_size: NA; cdr3_length: 13; v_call: TRBV18; d_call: NA; j_call: TRBJ2-5; cdr3_nt: TGTGCCAGCTCCCGGGACATTCAAGAGACCCAGTACTTC; cdr3_aa: CASSRDIQETQYF
clone_size: NA; cdr3_length: 14; v_call: TRBV5-1; d_call: NA; j_call: TRBJ1-6; cdr3_nt: TGCGCCAGCAGCTCCGGGGGTGCAAATTCACCCCTCCACTTT; cdr3_aa: CASSSGGANSPLHF
clone_size: NA; cdr3_length: 12; v_call: TRBV5-8; d_call: NA; j_call: TRBJ2-1; cdr3_nt: TGTGCCAGCGGAGCTCGTTACAATGAGCAGTTCTTC; cdr3_aa: CASGARYNEQFF
clone_size: NA; cdr3_length: 15; v_call: TRBV6-1; d_call: TRBD1; j_call: TRBJ1-4; cdr3_nt: TGTGCCAGCAGTTCCAACACAGGGGCCGAAGAAAAACTGTTTTTT; cdr3_aa: CASSSNTGAEEKLFF
clone_size: once; cdr3_length: 15; v_call: TRBV7-9; d_call: NA; j_call: TRBJ1-2; cdr3_nt: TGTGCCAGCAGCCCCAGCGGCCCGGGAAACTATGGCTACACCTTC; cdr3_aa: CASSPSGPGNYGYTF
clone_size: NA; cdr3_length: 15; v_call: TRBV11-2; d_call: TRBD1; j_call: TRBJ1-5; cdr3_nt: TGTGCCAGCAGCTCCCCACGACAGGGGGATCAGCCCCAGCATTTT; cdr3_aa: CASSSPRQGDQPQHF
clone_size: NA; cdr3_length: 14; v_call: TRBV7-2; d_call: NA; j_call: TRBJ1-2; cdr3_nt: TGTGCCAGCAGCCCAGTGGGAGCTAACTATGGCTACACCTTC; cdr3_aa: CASSPVGANYGYTF
clone_size: NA; cdr3_length: 14; v_call: TRBV7-9; d_call: TRBD1; j_call: TRBJ1-1; cdr3_nt: TGTGCCAGCAGGATACAGGGGACTAACACTGAAGCTTTCTTT; cdr3_aa: CASRIQGTNTEAFF
clone_size: NA; cdr3_length: 14; v_call: TRBV18; d_call: NA; j_call: TRBJ1-1; cdr3_nt: TGTGCCAGCTCACCGACAGGTCGGGACACTGAAGCTTTCTTT; cdr3_aa: CASSPTGRDTEAFF
clone_size: NA; cdr3_length: 16; v_call: TRBV27; d_call: NA; j_call: TRBJ1-1; cdr3_nt: TGTGCCAGCAGTCTCCACAGGGTGGGAGGGAACACTGAAGCTTTCTTT; cdr3_aa: CASSLHRVGGNTEAFF
clone_size: NA; cdr3_length: 17; v_call: TRBV4-2; d_call: NA; j_call: TRBJ1-4; cdr3_nt: TGTGCCAGCAGCCAAGGAGGGGGGCCTGCAACTAATGAAAAACTGTTTTTT; cdr3_aa: CASSQGGGPATNEKLFF
clone_size: NA; cdr3_length: 13; v_call: TRBV28; d_call: NA; j_call: TRBJ1-5; cdr3_nt: TGTGCCGGCCAGACCCGGGGCAATCAGCCCCAGCATTTT; cdr3_aa: CAGQTRGNQPQHF
clone_size: NA; cdr3_length: 13; v_call: TRBV5-1; d_call: TRBD2; j_call: TRBJ2-5; cdr3_nt: TGCGCCAGCAGCCTAGCGGGAGCGGAGACCCAGTACTTC; cdr3_aa: CASSLAGAETQYF
clone_size: NA; cdr3_length: 11; v_call: TRBV6-5; d_call: NA; j_call: TRBJ2-2; cdr3_nt: TGTGCCGCCAGGGGTACCGGGGAGCTGTTTTTT; cdr3_aa: CAARGTGELFF
clone_size: NA; cdr3_length: 17; v_call: TRBV5-4; d_call: NA; j_call: TRBJ2-1; cdr3_nt: TGTGCCAGCAGCTTGGCGCGGGGCGGGGTCTCCTACAATGAGCAGTTCTTC; cdr3_aa: CASSLARGGVSYNEQFF
clone_size: NA; cdr3_length: 14; v_call: TRBV9; d_call: TRBD1; j_call: TRBJ1-2; cdr3_nt: TGTGCCAGCAGCGGGACAGGTCCCTTCTATGGCTACACCTTC; cdr3_aa: CASSGTGPFYGYTF
clone_size: NA; cdr3_length: 16; v_call: TRBV28; d_call: TRBD1; j_call: TRBJ1-2; cdr3_nt: TGTGCCAGCAGTTCAACCGGGACAGGGCCTAACTATGGCTACACCTTC; cdr3_aa: CASSSTGTGPNYGYTF
clone_size: NA; cdr3_length: 15; v_call: TRBV30; d_call: TRBD2; j_call: TRBJ2-1; cdr3_nt: TGTGCCTGGAGTGTAGGCTGGCGGGAGAACAATGAGCAGTTCTTC; cdr3_aa: CAWSVGWRENNEQFF
clone_size: once; cdr3_length: 12; v_call: TRBV7-9; d_call: NA; j_call: TRBJ2-7; cdr3_nt: TGTGCCAGCAGCTTAACTTCCTACGAGCAGTACTTC; cdr3_aa: CASSLTSYEQYF
clone_size: once; cdr3_length: 13; v_call: TRBV6-1; d_call: NA; j_call: TRBJ1-1; cdr3_nt: TGTGCCAGCAGTGAACAGTTGAACACTGAAGCTTTCTTT; cdr3_aa: CASSEQLNTEAFF
clone_size: NA; cdr3_length: 14; v_call: TRBV30; d_call: NA; j_call: TRBJ2-5; cdr3_nt: TGTGCCTGGAGTAGGGGGGGGACCCAAGAGACCCAGTACTTC; cdr3_aa: CAWSRGGTQETQYF
clone_size: NA; cdr3_length: 16; v_call: TRBV5-1; d_call: NA; j_call: TRBJ2-1; cdr3_nt: TGCGCCAGCAGCTTGTCCGGAACCAACTTACTAAATGAGCAGTTCTTC; cdr3_aa: CASSLSGTNLLNEQFF
clone_size: NA; cdr3_length: 17; v_call: TRBV4-3; d_call: NA; j_call: TRBJ2-2; cdr3_nt: TGCGCCAGCAGCCAAGTTTGGGGTGGGACGGACACCGGGGAGCTGTTTTTT; cdr3_aa: CASSQVWGGTDTGELFF
clone_size: once; cdr3_length: 14; v_call: TRBV30; d_call: TRBD2; j_call: TRBJ2-7; cdr3_nt: TGTGCCTGGAGTGTGCAGCGGGAGCCCTACGAGCAGTACTTC; cdr3_aa: CAWSVQREPYEQYF
clone_size: NA; cdr3_length: 15; v_call: TRBV19; d_call: NA; j_call: TRBJ2-5; cdr3_nt: TGTGCCAGTAGTATTCAGCAGTCGGCCCAAGAGACCCAGTACTTC; cdr3_aa: CASSIQQSAQETQYF
clone_size: NA; cdr3_length: 14; v_call: TRBV5-1; d_call: NA; j_call: TRBJ1-1; cdr3_nt: TGCGCCAGCAGCTTGGGACCGGGCGGCACTGAAGCTTTCTTT; cdr3_aa: CASSLGPGGTEAFF
clone_size: NA; cdr3_length: 12; v_call: TRBV29-1; d_call: NA; j_call: TRBJ2-5; cdr3_nt: TGCAGCGTTCTGACACTGGGGGAGACCCAGTACTTC; cdr3_aa: CSVLTLGETQYF
clone_size: NA; cdr3_length: 12; v_call: TRBV28; d_call: NA; j_call: TRBJ1-5; cdr3_nt: TGTGCCAGCAGTTTTGCATTCCAGCCCCAGCATTTT; cdr3_aa: CASSFAFQPQHF
clone_size: NA; cdr3_length: 11; v_call: TRBV19; d_call: NA; j_call: TRBJ1-1; cdr3_nt: TGTGCCAGCCGACTTAACACTGAAGCTTTCTTT; cdr3_aa: CASRLNTEAFF
clone_size: NA; cdr3_length: 15; v_call: TRBV5-4; d_call: NA; j_call: TRBJ2-7; cdr3_nt: TGTGCCAGCAGCCCCCCTCCGGGCAGGGTCAACGAGCAGTACTTC; cdr3_aa: CASSPPPGRVNEQYF
clone_size: NA; cdr3_length: 14; v_call: TRBV9; d_call: NA; j_call: TRBJ2-3; cdr3_nt: TGTGCCAGCAGCGTCGCAGCTATGACGGATACGCAGTATTTT; cdr3_aa: CASSVAAMTDTQYF
clone_size: NA; cdr3_length: 14; v_call: TRBV7-9; d_call: TRBD2; j_call: TRBJ2-1; cdr3_nt: TGTGCCAGCAGCTTCGGGACTAGCGATAATGAGCAGTTCTTC; cdr3_aa: CASSFGTSDNEQFF
clone_size: NA; cdr3_length: 15; v_call: TRBV9; d_call: NA; j_call: TRBJ1-2; cdr3_nt: TGTGCCAGCAGCGTCGACTCCAGCGTTAACTATGGCTACACCTTC; cdr3_aa: CASSVDSSVNYGYTF
clone_size: NA; cdr3_length: 14; v_call: TRBV7-9; d_call: NA; j_call: TRBJ2-7; cdr3_nt: TGTGCCAGCAGCTTAGACAGGGATTTCCACGAGCAGTACTTC; cdr3_aa: CASSLDRDFHEQYF
clone_size: NA; cdr3_length: 15; v_call: TRBV19; d_call: TRBD2; j_call: TRBJ2-3; cdr3_nt: TGTGCCAGTAGTATAACAGCGGGATGGGCAGATACGCAGTATTTT; cdr3_aa: CASSITAGWADTQYF
clone_size: NA; cdr3_length: 16; v_call: TRBV5-6; d_call: TRBD2; j_call: TRBJ2-2; cdr3_nt: TGTGCCAGCAGCTTGGGGTTAGCGGGCAACACCGGGGAGCTGTTTTTT; cdr3_aa: CASSLGLAGNTGELFF
clone_size: few; cdr3_length: 13; v_call: TRBV19; d_call: TRBD1; j_call: TRBJ2-7; cdr3_nt: TGTGCCAGTAGTTCCGGGACAGTCTACGAGCAGTACTTC; cdr3_aa: CASSSGTVYEQYF
clone_size: NA; cdr3_length: 14; v_call: TRBV7-9; d_call: NA; j_call: TRBJ1-2; cdr3_nt: TGTGCCAGCAGCTTAGGGGATCCATGGTGGGGCTACACCTTC; cdr3_aa: CASSLGDPWWGYTF